Listed below are T cell receptor beta chains from one sample, sequenced in a study of patients and donors after allogeneic stem cell transplantation. TCRdb reprocessed the RT-PCR reads via MiXCR and lists one record per CDR3 protein. The table has 920,000 or so distinct CDR3 sequences, under 20% seen once. Sequenced sample: blood, either unsorted or a sorted T cell fraction (not recorded which). These receptors were taken from a human donor who was either an allogeneic HSCT recipient or a stem cell or donor lymphocyte infusion donor (not recorded which). It is not recorded whose cells these are; they may come from a transplant donor. Both conserved end residues are part of each CDR3. Fields, in order: J gene, D gene, V gene, clone size, CDR3 DNA, CDR3 protein. D genes are given only for firm matches. Rows give clone size only sometimes, using once, few, many, or a class for an expanded clone.

J gene: TRBJ1-1
D gene: TRBD1
V gene: TRBV9
clone size: few
CDR3 DNA: TGTGCCAGCAGCGTAGGACCCTGGACAGGGAAGACTGAAGCTTTCTTT
CDR3 protein: CASSVGPWTGKTEAFF

J gene: TRBJ2-7
D gene: TRBD2
V gene: TRBV24-1
clone size: NA
CDR3 DNA: TGTGCCACCAGTGATTTTGGCGGGAGCTCCTACGAGCAGTACTTC
CDR3 protein: CATSDFGGSSYEQYF

J gene: TRBJ2-1
D gene: TRBD2
V gene: TRBV12-5
clone size: NA
CDR3 DNA: TGTGCTAGTGGCCCCTGGGGCGGGAGGTGGAATGAGCAGTTCTTC
CDR3 protein: CASGPWGGRWNEQFF

J gene: TRBJ1-6
D gene: NA
V gene: TRBV12-3/TRBV12-4
clone size: NA
CDR3 DNA: TGTGCCAGCAGGACGGCAAGGGGGAATTCACCCCTCCACTTT
CDR3 protein: CASRTARGNSPLHF

J gene: TRBJ2-1
D gene: NA
V gene: TRBV9
clone size: NA
CDR3 DNA: TGTGCCAGCAGCGTAGTGGCAGATCACAATGAGCAGTTCTTC
CDR3 protein: CASSVVADHNEQFF

J gene: TRBJ2-2
D gene: NA
V gene: TRBV15
clone size: few
CDR3 DNA: TGTGCCACCAGCAGAGTTGGCGGGGAGCTGTTTTTT
CDR3 protein: CATSRVGGELFF

J gene: TRBJ2-5
D gene: NA
V gene: TRBV5-1
clone size: NA
CDR3 DNA: TGCGCCAGCAGCGCCGGGAATACGGTGCAAGAGACCCAGTACTTC
CDR3 protein: CASSAGNTVQETQYF

J gene: TRBJ2-7
D gene: NA
V gene: TRBV30
clone size: NA
CDR3 DNA: TGTGCCTGGAGTGAACAGGGTGTGCGGATCTCCTACGAGCAGTACTTC
CDR3 protein: CAWSEQGVRISYEQYF

J gene: TRBJ2-3
D gene: NA
V gene: TRBV12-2
clone size: NA
CDR3 DNA: TGTGCAAGTCGCTTAAGAACCGACAGGGTCTCCACAGATACGCAGTATTTT
CDR3 protein: CASRLRTDRVSTDTQYF

J gene: TRBJ2-3
D gene: NA
V gene: TRBV4-3
clone size: NA
CDR3 DNA: TGCGCCAGCAGCCTCCTGACAGAGTCAGATACGCAGTATTTT
CDR3 protein: CASSLLTESDTQYF

J gene: TRBJ2-1
D gene: NA
V gene: TRBV6-5
clone size: NA
CDR3 DNA: TGTGCCAGCAGTTACGGGGCGGGGGACAGCTCCTACAATGAGCAGTTCTTC
CDR3 protein: CASSYGAGDSSYNEQFF

J gene: TRBJ2-1
D gene: NA
V gene: TRBV29-1
clone size: few
CDR3 DNA: TGCAGCGTTGAAGTGCTCGGGAATCAGGACAATGAGCAGTTCTTC
CDR3 protein: CSVEVLGNQDNEQFF

J gene: TRBJ2-1
D gene: TRBD2
V gene: TRBV5-6
clone size: few
CDR3 DNA: TGTGCCAGCAGCAAACTAGCGGGGGGGTTTCTGGAGCAGTTCTTC
CDR3 protein: CASSKLAGGFLEQFF

J gene: TRBJ1-1
D gene: NA
V gene: TRBV7-9
clone size: NA
CDR3 DNA: TGTGCCAGCAGCTTCGGAGTTTCTGAAGCTTTCTTT
CDR3 protein: CASSFGVSEAFF

J gene: TRBJ2-2
D gene: TRBD2
V gene: TRBV7-3
clone size: NA
CDR3 DNA: TGTGCCAGCAGCTCCTTAGCGGGGAACACCGGGGAGCTGTTTTTT
CDR3 protein: CASSSLAGNTGELFF

J gene: TRBJ2-5
D gene: NA
V gene: TRBV13
clone size: once
CDR3 DNA: TGTGCCAGCAGCCTCGGGACTTTAGGGGCGCAAGAGACCCAGTACTTC
CDR3 protein: CASSLGTLGAQETQYF

J gene: TRBJ1-6
D gene: NA
V gene: TRBV12-3/TRBV12-4
clone size: many
CDR3 DNA: TGTGCCAGCAGTTCAGGACAGAGCTCCTATAATTCACCCCTCCACTTT
CDR3 protein: CASSSGQSSYNSPLHF

J gene: TRBJ2-7
D gene: TRBD2
V gene: TRBV6-1
clone size: few
CDR3 DNA: TGTGCCAGCAGGCCCGGGACTAGCGGTACCTACGAGCAGTACTTC
CDR3 protein: CASRPGTSGTYEQYF

J gene: TRBJ2-3
D gene: TRBD2
V gene: TRBV20-1
clone size: few
CDR3 DNA: TGCAGTGCGACGACGGGCCTAGCGGGGCCAGCCACAGATACGCAGTATTTT
CDR3 protein: CSATTGLAGPATDTQYF

J gene: TRBJ2-2
D gene: NA
V gene: TRBV9
clone size: few
CDR3 DNA: TGTGCCAGCAGCGCCAGGAGTGGCCGGAACACCGGGGAGCTGTTTTTT
CDR3 protein: CASSARSGRNTGELFF

J gene: TRBJ2-7
D gene: NA
V gene: TRBV27
clone size: NA
CDR3 DNA: TGTGCCAGCAGTTTAACAGGGAGCCGCTACGAGCAGTACTTC
CDR3 protein: CASSLTGSRYEQYF